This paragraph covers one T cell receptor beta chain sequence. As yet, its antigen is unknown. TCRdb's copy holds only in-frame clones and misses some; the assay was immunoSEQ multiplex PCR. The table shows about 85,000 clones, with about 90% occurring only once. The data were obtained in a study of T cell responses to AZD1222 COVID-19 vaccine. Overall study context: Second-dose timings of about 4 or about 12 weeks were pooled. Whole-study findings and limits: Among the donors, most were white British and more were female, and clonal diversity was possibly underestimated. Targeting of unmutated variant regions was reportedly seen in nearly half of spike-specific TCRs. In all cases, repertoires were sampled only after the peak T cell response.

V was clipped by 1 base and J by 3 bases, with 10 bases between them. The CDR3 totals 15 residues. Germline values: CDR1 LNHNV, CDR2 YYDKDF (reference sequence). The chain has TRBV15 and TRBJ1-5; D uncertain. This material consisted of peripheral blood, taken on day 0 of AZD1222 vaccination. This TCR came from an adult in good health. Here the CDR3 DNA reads TGTGCCACCAGCAGAGGGCGACTATCCAATCAGCCCCAGCATTTT. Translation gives CATSRGRLSNQPQHF.